This T cell receptor beta chain was retrieved from a study of T cell responses to AZD1222 COVID-19 vaccine. Study-level findings and limits: Clonal diversity was possibly underestimated, and the donors were mostly white British, with more females. After the peak T cell response, and only then, were repertoires sampled.

The protocol was immunoSEQ multiplex PCR, while the TCRdb copy is restricted to in-frame clones and leaves out a portion. In the table there are around 190,000 clones, 85% to 95% of which are singletons. V was trimmed by 1 base and J by 4 bases, leaving 4 bases between them. CDR3 length: 12 residues. CDR1 and CDR2 (germline): SGHAT, FQNNGV. This clone was picked up one time. What it binds is unknown. The J gene is TRBJ1-2, the V gene TRBV11-2; D not certain. The sequencing used peripheral blood, collected 28 days after the second AZD1222 dose. This receptor was taken from an adult who received the AZD1222 COVID-19 vaccine. CDR3 in DNA: TGTGCCAGCAGCTTAGTAACCTATGGCTACACCTTC. Translated, it gives CASSLVTYGYTF.